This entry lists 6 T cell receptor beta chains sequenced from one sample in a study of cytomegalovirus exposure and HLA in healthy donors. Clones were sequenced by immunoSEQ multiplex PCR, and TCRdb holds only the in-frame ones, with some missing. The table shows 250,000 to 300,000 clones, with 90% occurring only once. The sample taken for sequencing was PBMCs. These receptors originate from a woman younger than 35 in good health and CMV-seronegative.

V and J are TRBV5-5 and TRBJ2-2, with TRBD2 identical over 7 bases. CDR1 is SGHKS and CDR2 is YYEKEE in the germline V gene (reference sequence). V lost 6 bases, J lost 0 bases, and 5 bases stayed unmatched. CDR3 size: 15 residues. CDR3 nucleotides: TGTGCCAGCACCCTACTAGCGTCGAACACCGGGGAGCTGTTTTTT. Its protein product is CASTLLASNTGELFF.

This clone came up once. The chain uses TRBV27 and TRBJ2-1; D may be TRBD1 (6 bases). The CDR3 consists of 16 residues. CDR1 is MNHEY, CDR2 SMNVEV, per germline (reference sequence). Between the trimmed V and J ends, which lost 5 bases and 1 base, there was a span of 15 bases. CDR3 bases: TGTGCCAGCAGTCCCTGGACACAGGGATCCTACAATGAGCAGTTCTTC. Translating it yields CASSPWTQGSYNEQFF.

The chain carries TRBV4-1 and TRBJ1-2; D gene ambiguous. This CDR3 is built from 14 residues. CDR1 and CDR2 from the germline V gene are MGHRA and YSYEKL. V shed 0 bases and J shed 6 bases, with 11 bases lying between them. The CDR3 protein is CASSQDLQVDGYTF. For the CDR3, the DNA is TGCGCCAGCAGCCAAGATCTGCAGGTCGATGGCTACACCTTC.

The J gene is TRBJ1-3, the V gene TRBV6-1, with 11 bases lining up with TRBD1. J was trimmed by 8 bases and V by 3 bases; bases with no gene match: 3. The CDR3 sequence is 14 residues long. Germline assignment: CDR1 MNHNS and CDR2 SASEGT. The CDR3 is CASSDGQGAHTIYF. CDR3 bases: TGTGCCAGCAGTGACGGACAGGGGGCGCACACCATATATTTT.

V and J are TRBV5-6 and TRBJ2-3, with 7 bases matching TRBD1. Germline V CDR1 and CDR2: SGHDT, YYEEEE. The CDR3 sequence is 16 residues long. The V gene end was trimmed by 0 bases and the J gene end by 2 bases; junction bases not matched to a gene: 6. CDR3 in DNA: TGTGCCAGCAGCTTGGCGACGACAGGGAACACAGATACGCAGTATTTT. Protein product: CASSLATTGNTDTQYF. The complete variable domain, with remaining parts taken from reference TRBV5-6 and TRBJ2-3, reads DAGVTQSPTHLIKTRGQQVTLRCSPKSGHDTVSWYQQALGQGPQFIFQYYEEEERQRGNFPDRFSGHQFPNYSSELNVNALLLGDSALYLCASSLATTGNTDTQYFGPGTRLTVL.

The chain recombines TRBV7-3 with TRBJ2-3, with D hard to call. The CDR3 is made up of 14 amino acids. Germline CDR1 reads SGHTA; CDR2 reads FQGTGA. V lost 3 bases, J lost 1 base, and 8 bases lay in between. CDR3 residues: CASSFYPGTDTQYF. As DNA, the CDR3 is TGTGCCAGCAGCTTTTACCCAGGCACAGATACGCAGTATTTT. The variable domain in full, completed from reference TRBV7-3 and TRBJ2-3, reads GAGVSQTPSNKVTEKGKYVELRCDPISGHTALYWYRQSLGQGPEFLIYFQGTGAADDSGLPNDRFFAVRPEGSVSTLKIQRTERGDSAVYLCASSFYPGTDTQYFGPGTRLTVL.